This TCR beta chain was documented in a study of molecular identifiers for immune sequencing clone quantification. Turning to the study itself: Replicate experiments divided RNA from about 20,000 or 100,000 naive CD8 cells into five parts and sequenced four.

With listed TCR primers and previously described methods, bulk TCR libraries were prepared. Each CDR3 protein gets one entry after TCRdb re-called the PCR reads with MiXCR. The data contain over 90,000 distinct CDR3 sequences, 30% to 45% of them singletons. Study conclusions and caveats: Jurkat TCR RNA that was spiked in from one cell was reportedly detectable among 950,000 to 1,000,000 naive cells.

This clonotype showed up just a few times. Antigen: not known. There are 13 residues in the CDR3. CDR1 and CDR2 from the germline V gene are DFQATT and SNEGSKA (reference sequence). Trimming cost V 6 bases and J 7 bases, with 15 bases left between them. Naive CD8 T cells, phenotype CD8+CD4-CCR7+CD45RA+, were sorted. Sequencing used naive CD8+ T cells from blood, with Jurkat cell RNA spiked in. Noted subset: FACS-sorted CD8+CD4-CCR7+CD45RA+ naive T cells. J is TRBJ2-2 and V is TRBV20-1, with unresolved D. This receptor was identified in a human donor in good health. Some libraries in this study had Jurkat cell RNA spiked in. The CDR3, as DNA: TGCAGTGCAACCGGCAAGCTTGGCGGGGAGCTGTTTTTT. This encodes CSATGKLGGELFF.